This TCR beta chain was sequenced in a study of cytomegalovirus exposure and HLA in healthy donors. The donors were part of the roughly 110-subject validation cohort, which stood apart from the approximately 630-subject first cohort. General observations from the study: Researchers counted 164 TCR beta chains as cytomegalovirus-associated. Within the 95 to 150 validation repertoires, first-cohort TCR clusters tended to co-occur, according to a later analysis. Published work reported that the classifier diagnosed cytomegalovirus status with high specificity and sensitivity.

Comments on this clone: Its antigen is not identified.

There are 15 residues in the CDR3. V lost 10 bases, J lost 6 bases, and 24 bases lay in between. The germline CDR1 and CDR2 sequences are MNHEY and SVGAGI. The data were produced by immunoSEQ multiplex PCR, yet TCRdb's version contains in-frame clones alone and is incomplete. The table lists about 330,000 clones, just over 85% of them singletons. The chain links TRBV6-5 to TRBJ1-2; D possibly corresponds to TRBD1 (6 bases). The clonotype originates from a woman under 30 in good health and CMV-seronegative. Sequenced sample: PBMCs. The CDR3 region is CATLTTGSRINGYTF. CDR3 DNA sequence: TGTGCCACTCTTACGACAGGATCCCGTATAAATGGCTACACCTTC.